The rows below give T cell receptor beta chains drawn from one sample of a study of T cells in Graves' hyperthyroidism and ophthalmopathy. TCRdb re-called the multiplex PCR reads through MiXCR, storing one row per CDR3 protein. Of about 380,000 distinct CDR3 sequences in the sample, about 14% are singletons; the top ten hold 15% to 20%. Sequenced sample: blood. The receptors originated from a woman in her thirties with Graves' ophthalmopathy. Each CDR3 is given with its conserved first and last residue.

V	J	CDR3
TRBV27	TRBJ2-3	CASSPPPRFTVSTDTQYF
TRBV11-2	TRBJ2-2	CASSLGGRIQNTGELFF
TRBV7-2	TRBJ1-2	CASRGPGAHYGYTF
TRBV12-3/TRBV12-4	TRBJ1-5	CASSLQGGNQPQHF
TRBV6-4	TRBJ1-2	CASSDSVGGGSGYTF
TRBV2	TRBJ1-1	CASTPREGLTDTEAFF
TRBV25-1	TRBJ1-1	CASSHKERDMNTEAFF
TRBV15	TRBJ2-1	CATSPLAGGPNEQFF
TRBV12-3/TRBV12-4	TRBJ2-7	CASSTGTGRSEQYF
TRBV28	TRBJ1-5	CASTAGGGGRFQPQHF
TRBV20-1	TRBJ1-6	CSAHNHMNSPLHF
TRBV15	TRBJ1-1	CATSRGQPNTEAFF
TRBV18	TRBJ2-3	CASSPGFATDTQYF
TRBV10-3	TRBJ1-2	CAASRDRGRSGYTF
TRBV27	TRBJ1-5	CASSPFFRGLQPQHF
TRBV25-1	TRBJ2-7	CASSEAHAGTGGYEQYF
TRBV12-3/TRBV12-4	TRBJ2-7	CASSLYGQGNHEQYF
TRBV3-1	TRBJ2-5	CASVPQGLEETQYF
TRBV6-1	TRBJ2-5	CASSEGHGTQYF
TRBV24-1	TRBJ2-1	CATSEPGLAGAYNEQFF
TRBV20-1	TRBJ2-7	CSANRLGLEYEQYF
TRBV10-3	TRBJ2-5	CAISTIAGGPSETQYF
TRBV5-1	TRBJ1-2	CASSPGTAHGYTF
TRBV20-1	TRBJ2-3	CSATVGQVQGILLDTQYF
TRBV7-3	TRBJ2-1	CASSHGTGRQFF
TRBV11-2	TRBJ2-1	CASSRHSEDEQFF
TRBV19	TRBJ2-7	CATAGHSYEQYF
TRBV7-9	TRBJ2-7	CASTKGGYEQYF
TRBV20-1	TRBJ2-7	CSARESRGGYEQYF
TRBV5-8	TRBJ2-7	CASSFRGSHEQYF
TRBV12-3/TRBV12-4	TRBJ2-5	CASSKTSGGPAGETQYF
TRBV7-3	TRBJ2-5	CASSLDRGPGETQYF
TRBV20-1	TRBJ1-5	CSASRGADQPQHF
TRBV7-6	TRBJ2-1	CASSPRVDEQFF
TRBV6-4	TRBJ2-1	CASSDSDNEQFF
TRBV9	TRBJ2-1	CAGSGTPPIRGGEQFF
TRBV7-2	TRBJ2-1	CASSTDRPLDEQFF
TRBV14	TRBJ1-1	CASSRSRRSEAFF
TRBV12-3/TRBV12-4	TRBJ2-1	CASRGPDNEQFF
TRBV27	TRBJ1-6	CASSSSFPSPLHF
TRBV7-3	TRBJ2-3	CASSLQGGGAADTQYF
TRBV5-1	TRBJ1-5	CASSSAGGNQPQHF
TRBV7-2	TRBJ1-2	CASSQMDRGRFKGYTF
TRBV12-3/TRBV12-4	TRBJ1-2	CASSPGPAKYGYTF
TRBV7-2	TRBJ2-2	CASSLDLTGGGELFF
TRBV27	TRBJ1-6	CASSFPGSSLHF
TRBV18	TRBJ2-7	CASSPGVLPYEQYF
TRBV7-9	TRBJ2-5	CASSGATFQETQYF
TRBV25-1	TRBJ1-3	CASSEYAAGDSGNTIYF
TRBV12-3/TRBV12-4	TRBJ2-3	CASSLEVGKTGADTQYF
TRBV2	TRBJ1-1	CASSVSRGNTEAFF
TRBV5-1	TRBJ1-1	CASSLAKGWNTEAFF
TRBV7-9	TRBJ1-1	CASSLPLGVGTEAFF
TRBV20-1	TRBJ2-7	CSASFSSYEQCF
TRBV29-1	TRBJ2-2	CSTPGQGGAGELFF
TRBV5-1	TRBJ2-5	CASSLVAGRETQYF
TRBV6-1	TRBJ2-5	CASSQQGFQETQYF
TRBV18	TRBJ2-3	CASSPTGGTDTQYF
TRBV30	TRBJ1-2	CAWSDGGSYGYTF